The rows below give T cell receptor beta chains drawn from one sample of a study of PD-1 blockade in classical Hodgkin lymphoma. The data were produced by immunoSEQ multiplex PCR, yet TCRdb's version contains in-frame clones alone and is incomplete. The table shows 40,000 to 45,000 clones, with roughly 70% occurring only once. The sample here was peripheral blood mononuclear cells (PBMCs), taken before the second cycle of nivolumab. Receptor source: a human donor with classical Hodgkin lymphoma. Both conserved end residues are part of each CDR3. The D gene is left open where the match is weak. Some rows mark clone size as missing; the rest say once, few, many or name a class of expanded clone.

CASNNDGPSYEQYF | TGCGCCAGCAACAACGACGGTCCTTCCTACGAGCAGTACTTC | NA | TRBJ2-7 | 14 | TRBV10-2 | few
CAITGAPYEQYF | TGTGCCATTACAGGGGCGCCCTACGAGCAGTACTTC | TRBD1 | TRBJ2-7 | 12 | TRBV30 | NA
CAAGTGAYNEQFF | TGTGCCGCGGGGACAGGGGCCTACAATGAGCAGTTCTTC | TRBD1 | TRBJ2-1 | 13 | TRBV25-1 | NA
CASSFFNTGELFF | TGTGCCAGCAGCTTTTTCAACACCGGGGAGCTGTTTTTT | NA | TRBJ2-2 | 13 | TRBV5-5 | few
CASSQDRGQSLYGYTF | TGCGCCAGCAGCCAAGATCGAGGACAGAGCTTATATGGCTACACCTTC | NA | TRBJ1-2 | 16 | TRBV4-3 | NA
CASSQDPRVADNEKLFF | TGCGCCAGCAGCCAAGATCCCCGTGTAGCCGATAATGAAAAACTGTTTTTT | NA | TRBJ1-4 | 17 | TRBV4-3 | NA
CASSVPRGPAFF | TGTGCCAGCAGCGTACCCAGGGGTCCAGCTTTCTTT | NA | TRBJ1-1 | 12 | TRBV5-4 | few
CASSLGAVYTF | TGTGCCAGCAGTTTGGGGGCCGTATACACCTTC | NA | TRBJ1-2 | 11 | TRBV28 | NA
CASSPGLYEQYF | TGTGCCAGCAGTCCCGGCCTCTACGAGCAGTACTTC | NA | TRBJ2-7 | 12 | TRBV6-5 | NA
CASSVDLAGGQVDTQYF | TGTGCCAGCAGCGTAGACTTAGCGGGGGGCCAGGTAGATACGCAGTATTTT | TRBD2 | TRBJ2-3 | 17 | TRBV9 | NA
CASSPPYGVPDYEQYF | TGTGCCAGCAGCCCACCCTACGGAGTGCCAGATTACGAGCAGTACTTC | NA | TRBJ2-7 | 16 | TRBV7-9 | NA
CASSPYMSAYNEQFF | TGCGCCAGCAGCCCTTATATGTCGGCCTACAATGAGCAGTTCTTC | NA | TRBJ2-1 | 15 | TRBV4-3 | NA
CAWRDWEDTEAFF | TGTGCCTGGAGGGACTGGGAGGACACTGAAGCTTTCTTT | NA | TRBJ1-1 | 13 | TRBV30 | NA
CASSSAARGYF | TGTGCCAGCAGCTCAGCGGCCCGGGGGTACTTC | NA | TRBJ2-7 | 11 | TRBV7-9 | NA
CAISGEGANTEAFF | TGTGCCATCAGTGGCGAGGGGGCTAACACTGAAGCTTTCTTT | TRBD1 | TRBJ1-1 | 14 | TRBV6-6 | once
CSVEGQPNGYTF | TGCAGCGTTGAAGGACAGCCAAATGGCTACACCTTC | NA | TRBJ1-2 | 12 | TRBV29-1 | NA
CASSVGQGDRDTQYF | TGTGCCAGCAGCGTTGGACAGGGGGACCGGGATACGCAGTATTTT | TRBD1 | TRBJ2-3 | 15 | TRBV5-8 | few
CASSFELSLNNSPLHF | TGTGCCAGCAGTTTCGAGCTTAGCCTTAATAATTCACCCCTCCACTTT | NA | TRBJ1-6 | 16 | TRBV28 | NA
CARSDKETRTGFYNEQFF | TGTGCCAGAAGTGACAAGGAGACCAGGACAGGATTTTACAATGAGCAGTTCTTC | TRBD1 | TRBJ2-1 | 18 | TRBV6-4 | NA
CASSMTRSGTGELFF | TGTGCCAGTAGTATGACTAGGTCGGGCACCGGGGAGCTGTTTTTT | NA | TRBJ2-2 | 15 | TRBV19 | NA
CAWRLAGNTEAFF | TGTGCCTGGAGATTAGCGGGGAACACTGAAGCTTTCTTT | NA | TRBJ1-1 | 13 | TRBV30 | few
CASSPQLAGVWNNEQFF | TGCGCCAGCAGCCCCCAACTAGCGGGGGTCTGGAACAATGAGCAGTTCTTC | TRBD2 | TRBJ2-1 | 17 | TRBV4-3 | NA
CASSFLATGHTEAFF | TGTGCCAGCAGTTTTTTAGCTACAGGTCACACTGAAGCTTTCTTT | NA | TRBJ1-1 | 15 | TRBV6-5 | few
CASSPGQGSEQYF | TGTGCCAGCAGTCCGGGACAGGGGAGCGAGCAGTACTTC | TRBD1 | TRBJ2-7 | 13 | TRBV7-2 | NA
CAWRLGQGAYEQYF | TGTGCCTGGAGACTCGGTCAGGGAGCCTACGAGCAGTACTTC | NA | TRBJ2-7 | 14 | TRBV30 | NA
CASSPQQGIEAFF | TGTGCCAGCTCACCACAACAGGGGATTGAAGCTTTCTTT | TRBD1 | TRBJ1-1 | 13 | TRBV18 | NA
CASSLTRESGYTF | TGTGCCAGCAGTTTAACCAGGGAGTCTGGCTACACCTTC | NA | TRBJ1-2 | 13 | TRBV28 | NA
CASSLYGQGGNQPQHF | TGTGCCAGCAGTTTATATGGCCAGGGCGGCAATCAGCCCCAGCATTTT | NA | TRBJ1-5 | 16 | TRBV27 | NA
CAWGIREKLFF | TGTGCCTGGGGGATAAGAGAAAAACTGTTTTTT | NA | TRBJ1-4 | 11 | TRBV30 | NA
CASSPFDRGHDQPQHF | TGTGCCAGCTCACCATTCGACAGGGGGCACGATCAGCCCCAGCATTTT | TRBD1 | TRBJ1-5 | 16 | TRBV18 | NA
CASSFSPSGQGSSYEQYF | TGCGCCAGCAGCTTTTCACCCTCCGGACAGGGCTCTTCCTACGAGCAGTACTTC | TRBD1 | TRBJ2-7 | 18 | TRBV5-1 | NA
CASSPRQTVSYGYTF | TGTGCCAGCAGCCCCAGGCAGACAGTTTCTTATGGCTACACCTTC | NA | TRBJ1-2 | 15 | TRBV7-9 | NA
CASSQGTDRAKNIQYF | TGCGCCAGCAGTCAGGGGACAGACAGAGCCAAAAACATTCAGTACTTC | TRBD1 | TRBJ2-4 | 16 | TRBV23-1 | once
CASRGRTSGSDEQFF | TGTGCCAGCAGGGGCCGGACTAGCGGGTCCGATGAGCAGTTCTTC | TRBD2 | TRBJ2-1 | 15 | TRBV6-4 | NA
CASSLGQGGRYGYTF | TGTGCCAGCAGCTTGGGACAGGGAGGTCGCTATGGCTACACCTTC | TRBD1 | TRBJ1-2 | 15 | TRBV5-4 | NA
CASSPVRGNSPLHF | TGTGCCAGCTCACCGGTCAGGGGGAATTCACCCCTCCACTTT | TRBD1 | TRBJ1-6 | 14 | TRBV18 | NA
CASSITGTRETQYF | TGCGCCAGCAGCATTACCGGTACGAGAGAGACCCAGTACTTC | NA | TRBJ2-5 | 14 | TRBV5-1 | NA
CASSLGGGEQFF | TGTGCCAGCAGTCTGGGGGGTGGTGAGCAGTTCTTC | NA | TRBJ2-1 | 12 | TRBV6-6 | few
CASSLGTGYGYTF | TGTGCCAGCAGCTTAGGGACAGGTTATGGCTACACCTTC | TRBD1 | TRBJ1-2 | 13 | TRBV7-9 | NA
CASTIPGVHEQFF | TGTGCCAGCACTATCCCGGGGGTCCATGAGCAGTTCTTC | NA | TRBJ2-1 | 13 | TRBV9 | NA